The 27 T cell receptor beta chains given below trace back to one sample, sequenced in a study of cytomegalovirus exposure and HLA in healthy donors. In the PCR, 60 Vbeta and 13 Jbeta primers were used. TCRdb's table, derived via immunoSEQ multiplex PCR, lists solely in-frame clones and lacks some. The sample includes 95,000 to 150,000 clones, 70% to 80% of them seen just once. Sequenced input: PBMCs. The receptors were sampled from a man aged 50-59 years in good health and CMV-seronegative.

The chain employs TRBV29-1 and TRBJ1-1; no clear D. The CDR3 runs to 10 residues. In germline, CDR1 is SQVTM, CDR2 ANQGSEA. V lost 4 bases, J lost 6 bases, and 6 bases lay in between. The CDR3 sequence is CSVGHPEAFF. The CDR3 coding sequence is TGCAGCGTTGGACACCCTGAAGCTTTCTTT.

The CDR3 coding sequence is TGTGCCAGCAGCTTAAAGCGGGGAAACACCGGGGAGCTGTTTTTT. Residues: CASSLKRGNTGELFF. The chain employs TRBV11-1 and TRBJ2-2; TRBD2 matches at 7 bases. This CDR3 has 15 amino acids. V lost 2 bases, J lost 2 bases, and 2 bases stayed unmatched. From germline, CDR1 is SGHAT and CDR2 FQDESV (reference sequence).

The V gene is TRBV19, the J gene TRBJ2-1; TRBD2 aligns across 8 bases. The CDR3 is 15 residues long. The germline CDR1 and CDR2 sequences are LNHDA and SQIVND (reference sequence). Unmatched junction bases numbered 13, after V lost 7 bases and J lost 8 bases. The CDR3 coding sequence is TGTGCCAGTACCCGAGCGGGGGTTAGGGCCGATGAGCAGTTCTTC. Protein sequence: CASTRAGVRADEQFF.

This clone was counted between two and nine times. Germline is not matched at one junction end, which may reflect a read error. The chain has TRBV7-9 and TRBJ2-3; D unresolved. The germline gives CDR1 SEHNR, CDR2 FQNEAQ (reference sequence). This CDR3 has 14 residues. The DNA for the CDR3 is TGTTCCAGCAGCTCGATCAGGCACACAGATACGCAGTATTTT. It specifies CSSSSIRHTDTQYF.

The genes are TRBV19 and TRBJ2-1, with 9 bases fitting TRBD2. Germline trimming cut 7 bases from V and 6 bases from J; bases unmatched to any gene: 7. The CDR3 covers 14 residues. CDR1 and CDR2 from the germline V gene are LNHDA and SQIVND (reference sequence). This chain's CDR3 is CASTTPSGINEQFF. CDR3 nucleotide sequence: TGTGCCAGTACCACGCCTAGCGGGATCAATGAGCAGTTCTTC.

CDR3 DNA sequence: TGTGCCAGCAGCAAGGGAGCGGGGGGATCCCACAATGAGCAGTTCTTC. It translates to CASSKGAGGSHNEQFF. This chain joins TRBV9 and TRBJ2-1; 9 bases are shared with TRBD2. The V gene end was trimmed by 4 bases and the J gene end by 5 bases; junction bases not matched to a gene: 10. Per germline, CDR1 SGDLS and CDR2 YYNGEE. The CDR3 extends over 16 amino acids. The full variable domain, completed using reference TRBV9 and TRBJ2-1, is DSGVTQTPKHLITATGQRVTLRCSPRSGDLSVYWYQQSLDQGLQFLIQYYNGEERAKGNILERFSAQQFPDLHSELNLSSLELGDSALYFCASSKGAGGSHNEQFFGPGTRLTVL.

A single count supports this clone. This chain uses TRBV7-2 with TRBJ2-7; 7 nucleotides line up with TRBD2. The trim removed 4 bases at V and 2 bases at J, leaving 8 bases unmatched. This CDR3 has 15 amino acids. In germline, CDR1 is SGHTA, CDR2 FQGNSA. CDR3 nucleotides: TGTGCCAGCAGCTCCCGCGCCGGGACTACCTACGAGCAGTACTTC. Translation: CASSSRAGTTYEQYF.

As for this clone: Within the sample, other DNA sequences also encode this same CDR3. This sequence joins TRBV5-1 and TRBJ1-1, with 10 positions matching TRBD1. The J segment lost 4 bases and the V segment lost 0 bases, leaving 3 bases of the junction unmatched. The CDR3 contains 15 residues. Germline values: CDR1 SGHRS, CDR2 YFSETQ. CDR3 amino acids: CASSLGDRGATEAFF. CDR3 in DNA: TGCGCCAGCAGCTTGGGGGACAGGGGTGCCACTGAAGCTTTCTTT.

Here the CDR3 reads CASRGYQETQYF. The CDR3 DNA reads as TGTGCCTCAAGGGGGTACCAAGAGACCCAGTACTTC. The V and J genes are TRBV25-1 and TRBJ2-5; tentative D call: TRBD1 (6 bases). The ends were cut back, 11 bases at V and 0 bases at J, with 10 bases in the middle. This CDR3 region has 12 residues. CDR1 is MGHDK and CDR2 is SYGVNS in the germline V gene.

The chain links TRBV5-1 to TRBJ2-5, with a possible D match to TRBD2 (6 bases). The closer fit of TRBJ2-7 to the DNA end suggests the J call may be wrong. This CDR3 region has 14 residues. In germline, CDR1 is SGHRS, CDR2 YFSETQ. The CDR3 DNA sequence: TGCGCCAGCAGCTTTAGCGGCCCAACCTACGAGCAGTACTTC. Translating gives CASSFSGPTYEQYF.

V gene TRBV7-2 combines with J gene TRBJ2-2, with 7 bases that match TRBD1. Germline CDR1 is SGHTA and CDR2 is FQGNSA. V was clipped by 5 bases and J by 3 bases; unmatched bases: 12. The CDR3 totals 17 residues. In DNA, the CDR3 is TGTGCCAGCAGCGTACGACCCGGGACAGCATACACCGGGGAGCTGTTTTTT. It is translated as CASSVRPGTAYTGELFF.

The CDR3 DNA reads as TGTGCCAGCAGTTCCCAGGGGACAGGGGAGCAGTACGTC. This codes for CASSSQGTGEQYV. The chain recombines TRBV28 with TRBJ2-7; 9 bases are a match to TRBD1. Germline CDR1 is MDHEN and CDR2 is SYDVKM. The CDR3 is made up of 13 amino acids. The trim removed 4 bases at V and 7 bases at J, leaving 5 bases unmatched.

The V gene is TRBV9, the J gene TRBJ2-5, with D uncertain. The germline V gene encodes CDR1 SGDLS and CDR2 YYNGEE. The germline V and J ends were trimmed by 1 base and 3 bases, with 13 bases remaining between them. There are 15 residues in the CDR3. DNA of the CDR3: TGTGCCAGCAGCGTAAGCTCCTTCTTTGAAGAGACCCAGTACTTC. This encodes CASSVSSFFEETQYF.

The J gene is TRBJ1-2, the V gene TRBV7-2, with a weak D call TRBD1 (6 bases). With 4 bases removed from V and 8 bases from J, the gap between germline ends came to 11 bases. Per the germline V gene, CDR1 is SGHTA and CDR2 is FQGNSA. This CDR3 spans 12 amino acids. This CDR3 is CASSYQGSGYTF. The CDR3 nucleotides read TGTGCCAGCAGCTACCAGGGGAGCGGCTACACCTTC.

The gene calls are TRBV10-2 and TRBJ1-5, with D possibly matching TRBD1 (6 bases). Trimming shortened V by 2 bases and J by 4 bases, and 15 bases separated the two germline ends. The germline CDR1 and CDR2 sequences are WSHSY and SAAADI. The CDR3 loop spans 16 amino acids. DNA of the CDR3: TGCGCCAGCAGTGAGGGGGACACCCCGGGGAATCAGCCCCAGCATTTT. Its protein product is CASSEGDTPGNQPQHF.

This clone came up a few times. V is TRBV5-1 and J is TRBJ2-1, with 10 bases that match TRBD2. Trimming cost V 4 bases and J 10 bases; bases outside gene matches: 8. From germline, CDR1 is SGHRS and CDR2 YFSETQ. CDR3 length: 14 amino acids. CDR3 sequence reads: CASSLRRTSGEQFF. CDR3 DNA: TGCGCCAGCAGCCTACGCAGGACTAGCGGCGAGCAGTTCTTC.

This clone was recorded once. The gene calls are TRBV5-5 and TRBJ2-3; the match to TRBD2 covers 8 bases. Per the germline V gene, CDR1 is SGHKS and CDR2 is YYEKEE (reference sequence). The length of the CDR3 is 15 residues. Losses at the gene ends were 3 bases for V and 2 bases for J; bases not matched to a gene: 5. CDR3 coding DNA: TGTGCCAGCAGCTCCGGGACTAGATTCACAGATACGCAGTATTTT. Its translation is CASSSGTRFTDTQYF.

This clone occurred a few times. The genes are TRBV10-3 and TRBJ2-7; TRBD2 matches at 8 bases. The CDR3 is made up of 14 amino acids. The germline V gene has CDR1 ENHRY and CDR2 SYGVKD. V shed 6 bases and J 2 bases; nucleotides not matched to a gene: 6. The CDR3 nucleotides are TGTGCCATCAGGCCACTAGCGGCGGCCTACGAGCAGTACGTC. This gives the protein CAIRPLAAAYEQYV.

This clone was detected a few times. In the same sample, other DNA sequences code for this CDR3. The J gene is TRBJ1-6, the V gene TRBV2; TRBD1 agrees at 8 bases. V shed 6 bases and J 10 bases; nucleotides not matched to a gene: 2. This CDR3 is built from 12 residues. The V gene's germline CDR1 is SNHLY and CDR2 FYNNEI. The CDR3 spells CASRGQGSPLHF. CDR3 nucleotides: TGTGCCAGCAGAGGACAGGGATCACCCCTCCACTTT. Combining the CDR3 with reference TRBV2 and TRBJ1-6 gives the whole variable domain EPEVTQTPSHQVTQMGQEVILRCVPISNHLYFYWYRQILGQKVEFLVSFYNNEISEKSEIFDDQFSVERPDGSNFTLKIRSTKLEDSAMYFCASRGQGSPLHFGNGTRLTVT.

The CDR3 sequence is CASSQDRGTTDLHGDEKLFF. DNA of the CDR3: TGCGCCAGCAGCCAAGACAGGGGGACGACAGATCTACATGGGGATGAAAAACTGTTTTTT. The rearrangement uses TRBV4-1 and TRBJ1-4, with 7 bases identical to TRBD1. The trim removed 0 bases at V and 6 bases at J, leaving 19 bases unmatched. Germline values: CDR1 MGHRA, CDR2 YSYEKL. The length of the CDR3 is 20 residues.

This chain joins TRBV19 and TRBJ2-2; tentatively, D is TRBD1 (6 bases). Germline V CDR1 and CDR2: LNHDA, SQIVND (reference sequence). The CDR3 extends over 16 amino acids. Trimming cost V 1 base and J 3 bases, with 12 bases left between them. The CDR3 spells CASSIAGAVDTGELFF. For the CDR3, the DNA is TGTGCCAGTAGTATAGCAGGGGCGGTAGACACCGGGGAGCTGTTTTTT.

The genes are TRBV29-1 and TRBJ2-5; tentatively, D is TRBD2 (5 bases). The CDR3 is made up of 12 amino acids. Trimming removed 7 bases at V and 2 bases at J, with 11 bases between. In germline, CDR1 is SQVTM, CDR2 ANQGSEA. The CDR3 DNA reads TGCAGCGGAGGACTCGATCAAGAGACCCAGTACTTC. Protein product: CSGGLDQETQYF.

V is TRBV20-1 and J is TRBJ2-1; D call uncertain. Germline V CDR1 and CDR2: DFQATT, SNEGSKA (reference sequence). V was pared by 3 bases and J by 4 bases, with 4 bases between. The length of the CDR3 is 11 residues. CDR3 nucleotides: TGCAGTGCTAGTGTATACAATGAGCAGTTCTTC. Protein: CSASVYNEQFF.

This clone was seen a handful of times. V is TRBV11-2 and J is TRBJ1-2, with 10 positions matching TRBD1. Germline trimming cut 6 bases from V and 8 bases from J; bases unmatched to any gene: 9. CDR1 is SGHAT, CDR2 FQNNGV, per germline. CDR3 length equals 14 residues. In nucleotides, the CDR3 is TGTGCCAGCAGATTACCGGGACAGGGGAGCGGCTACACCTTC. Amino acid sequence: CASRLPGQGSGYTF.

The J gene is TRBJ1-1, the V gene TRBV5-1; 10 bases line up with TRBD1. Germline V gene data show CDR1 as SGHRS and CDR2 as YFSETQ. The V segment lost 4 bases and the J segment 4 bases; nucleotides outside the gene matches: 4. The CDR3 is 14 residues long. DNA of the CDR3: TGCGCCAGCAGCGGTCGGACAGGGGGCACTGAAGCTTTCTTT. Its protein product is CASSGRTGGTEAFF.

The CDR3 nucleotides are TGTGCCAGCAGCCAAGAGTTTAGCGGCTACACCTTC. This encodes CASSQEFSGYTF. This chain joins TRBV14 and TRBJ1-2; D is unclear. Germline lookup yields CDR1 SGHDN and CDR2 FVKESK. The V end lost 0 bases, the J end lost 8 bases, and 7 bases lay between the germline ends. The CDR3 spans 12 residues.

The chain recombines TRBV18 with TRBJ2-5, with 9 bases lining up with TRBD1. This CDR3 has 15 amino acids. The ends lost 4 bases at V and 2 bases at J; junction bases unmatched: 5. Germline assignment: CDR1 KGHSH and CDR2 LQKENI. CDR3: CASSLPGTGQETQYF. In DNA, the CDR3 is TGTGCCAGCTCACTGCCCGGGACAGGGCAAGAGACCCAGTACTTC.